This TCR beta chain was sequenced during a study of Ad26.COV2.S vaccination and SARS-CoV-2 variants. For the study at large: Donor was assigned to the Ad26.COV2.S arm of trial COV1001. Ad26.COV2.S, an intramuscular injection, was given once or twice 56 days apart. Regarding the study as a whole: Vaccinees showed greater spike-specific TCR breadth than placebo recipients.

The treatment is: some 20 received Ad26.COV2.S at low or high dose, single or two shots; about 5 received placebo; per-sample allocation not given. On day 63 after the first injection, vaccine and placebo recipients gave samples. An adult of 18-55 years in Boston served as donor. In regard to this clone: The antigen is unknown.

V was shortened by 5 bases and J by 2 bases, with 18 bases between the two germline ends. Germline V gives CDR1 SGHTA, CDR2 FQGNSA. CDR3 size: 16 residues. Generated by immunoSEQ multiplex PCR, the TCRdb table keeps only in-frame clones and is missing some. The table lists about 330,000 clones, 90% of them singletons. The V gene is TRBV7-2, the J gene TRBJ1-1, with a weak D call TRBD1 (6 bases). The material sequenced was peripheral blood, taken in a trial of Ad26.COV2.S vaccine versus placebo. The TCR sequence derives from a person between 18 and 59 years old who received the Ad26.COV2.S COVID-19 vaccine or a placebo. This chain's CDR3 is CASSGFPRGFNTEAFF. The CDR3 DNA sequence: TGTGCCAGCAGCGGATTTCCCAGGGGTTTTAACACTGAAGCTTTCTTT.